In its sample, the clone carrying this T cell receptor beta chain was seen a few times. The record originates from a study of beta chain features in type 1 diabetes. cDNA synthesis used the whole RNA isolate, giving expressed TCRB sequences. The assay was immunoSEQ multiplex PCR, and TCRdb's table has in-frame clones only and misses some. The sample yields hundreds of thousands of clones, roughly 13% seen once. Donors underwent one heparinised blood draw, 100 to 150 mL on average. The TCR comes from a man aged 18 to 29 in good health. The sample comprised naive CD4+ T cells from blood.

The CDR3 bases are TGTGCCAGCAGCTCTAGGGGGTACGAGCAGTACTTC. This codes for CASSSRGYEQYF. The V and J genes are TRBV27 and TRBJ2-7, with D maybe TRBD1 (6 bases). V shed 6 bases and J shed 4 bases, with 10 bases lying between them. Germline V gene lookup returns CDR1 MNHEY and CDR2 SMNVEV (reference sequence). The CDR3 is 12 amino acids.